This entry features one TCR beta chain sequence. This clonotype has a count of ten or more. Its antigen is still unknown. Per-base quality was not reported, and no clone a single base away is much larger than it. The sample originates from a study of CD8+CD57+ T cells in acquired aplastic anemia (dated by TCRdb to the late 2010s). At the level of the whole study: Extracted DNA from sorted CD4+ and CD8+ cells averaged 3.2 ug, ranging from roughly 0.17 to 27.4 ug. A CD8+CD57+ expansion meant a frequency higher than the mean frequency seen in healthy subjects. What the authors observed across the whole study: Roughly 29 CD8+ CDR3 sequences were shared between patients and controls but appeared highly expressed in patients and within their immunodominant clones. No significant difference in CD8+ Simpson's diversity was found between patients and healthy controls (P=0.060).

Including the terminal cysteine and phenylalanine, the CDR3 comprises 13 residues. Here the CDR3 DNA is all that survives: 39 bases in frame from base 1. At the junction V is shortened by 0 bases and J by 6 bases; bases outside the gene matches: 1. The germline V gene provides CDR1 MNHEY and CDR2 SVGAGI. TCR beta VDJ combination and CDR3 sequence profiling used genomic DNA as the template. An Illumina HiSeq 2000 was used for TCR repertoire sequencing. In the paper's pipeline: Repertoires were assessed using TRBV/TRBJ rearrangement plots, CDR3 size and DJ length profiles, and Simpson's diversity index. The most abundant DNA sequence in the deep sequencing data was defined as the immunodominant clone. CDR3 amino acid sequences were checked for sharing between subjects and were compared against published repertoires and the VDJdb database. TCRdb reworked the public reads: Q25 trimming with fastp, MiXCR clone assembly, productive beta chains retained. Rows merge per CDR3 protein into single entries with the most common DNA and genes. In this record, the V and J calls reflect TCRdb's handling and not the investigators' own analysis. Counted in this sample were some 200,000 distinct CDR3 sequences; approximately 65% of them appeared once. The ten largest clones capture 58% of the sample.

Expansion of CD8+CD57+ cells had been shown by flow cytometry in the patients chosen for sequencing. Every patient had severe acquired aplastic anemia, diagnosed using the International Study of Aplastic Anemia and Agranulocytosis and Camitta criteria. At the time blood was sampled, none of the patients had received any therapy. TCR repertoires of sorted CD4+ and CD8+ blood T cells from severe aplastic anemia patients and healthy subjects were deep-sequenced in the study. Patients were enrolled under clinicaltrials.gov protocols 00001620, 01623167, 00001397, 00071045, 00081523 and 00961064 in the USA. Ficoll-Paque density gradient centrifugation was used to isolate peripheral blood mononuclear cells. Before DNA extraction, CD4+ and CD8+ T cells were sorted with FACS or magnetic beads.

The sample taken for sequencing was sorted CD4+, CD8+, or CD8+CD57+ T cells (not recorded which) from PBMCs. In this chain, TRBV6-5 is recombined with TRBJ1-2, with 7 bases in between that match TRBD1. This receptor was taken from a human donor with aplastic anemia. The DNA is TGTGCCAGCAGTTACTCCACAGGGGATGGCTACACCTTC. This codes for CASSYSTGDGYTF.